This T cell receptor beta chain came from a study of T cell repertoires in cytomegalovirus infection. Overall study context: Indicated by public TCR beta signatures were CMV infection and matching HLA type. Findings and limits, study-wide: In two of eight donors, the top clonotype was HLA-C-restricted CMV-specific. Adding up the frequency of public TCR beta families identified people who carried CMV plus the relevant HLA.

Germline V gene data show CDR1 as SGHTA and CDR2 as FQGNSA. V lost 1 base and J 6 bases, leaving 10 bases between the germline ends. The CDR3 spans 13 residues. In its sample, this clonotype was seen many times. Its specificity is unknown. MiXCR, run by TCRdb on the reads, gives a single entry per CDR3 protein. Among some 400,000 distinct CDR3 sequences listed, around 18% were seen once. The chain links TRBV7-2 to TRBJ2-7; no clear D. The TCR originated in a human donor in good health (CMV status not recorded). Some clones in this sample may be carry-over from other donors' samples. Sequenced material: PBMCs. CDR3 region: CASSLVKGVEQYF. In DNA, the CDR3 is TGTGCCAGCAGCTTAGTGAAGGGCGTCGAGCAGTACTTC. Complete variable domain (other parts from reference TRBV7-2 and TRBJ2-7): GAGVSQSPSNKVTEKGKDVELRCDPISGHTALYWYRQSLGQGLEFLIYFQGNSAPDKSGLPSDRFSAERTGGSVSTLTIQRTQQEDSAVYLCASSLVKGVEQYFGPGTRLTVT.